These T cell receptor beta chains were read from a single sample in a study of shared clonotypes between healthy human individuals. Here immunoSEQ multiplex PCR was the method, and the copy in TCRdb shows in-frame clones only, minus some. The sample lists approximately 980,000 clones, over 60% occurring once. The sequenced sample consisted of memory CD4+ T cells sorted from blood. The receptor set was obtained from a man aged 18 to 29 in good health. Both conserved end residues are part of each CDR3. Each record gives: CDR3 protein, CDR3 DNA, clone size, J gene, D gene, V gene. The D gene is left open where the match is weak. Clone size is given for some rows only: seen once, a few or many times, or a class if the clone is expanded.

CDR3: CASSMGGFSNQPQHF
DNA: TGTGCCAGCAGTATGGGGGGTTTTAGCAATCAGCCCCAGCATTTT
size: -
J: TRBJ1-5
D: -
V: TRBV7-2

CDR3: CASSQGPNIQYF
DNA: TGTGCCAGCTCCCAGGGACCGAACATTCAGTACTTC
size: -
J: TRBJ2-4
D: -
V: TRBV18

CDR3: CASSSKPPLGTNEKLFF
DNA: TGTGCCAGCAGCTCGAAGCCCCCCCTGGGAACTAATGAAAAACTGTTTTTT
size: once
J: TRBJ1-4
D: -
V: TRBV7-9

CDR3: CASRVSDTQYF
DNA: TGTGCCAGCAGGGTATCAGATACGCAGTATTTT
size: -
J: TRBJ2-3
D: -
V: TRBV2

CDR3: CASSVYRDTEAFF
DNA: TGTGCCAGCAGCGTGTACAGGGACACTGAAGCTTTCTTT
size: -
J: TRBJ1-1
D: -
V: TRBV13

CDR3: CASGPKANYGYTF
DNA: TGTGCCAGCGGCCCCAAAGCTAACTATGGCTACACCTTC
size: -
J: TRBJ1-2
D: -
V: TRBV28

CDR3: CAISRETGRNEKLFF
DNA: TGTGCCATCAGCCGGGAGACGGGAAGGAATGAAAAACTGTTTTTT
size: -
J: TRBJ1-4
D: -
V: TRBV10-3

CDR3: CSVSLVSDSNQPQHF
DNA: TGCAGCGTTTCATTAGTTTCCGATAGCAATCAGCCCCAGCATTTT
size: -
J: TRBJ1-5
D: -
V: TRBV29-1

CDR3: CASSLWDEAFF
DNA: TGTGCCAGCAGCTTATGGGATGAAGCTTTCTTT
size: once
J: TRBJ1-1
D: -
V: TRBV7-2

CDR3: CASSPLDRVLYEQYF
DNA: TGTGCCAGCAGTCCCCTGGACAGGGTACTCTACGAGCAGTACTTC
size: -
J: TRBJ2-7
D: TRBD1
V: TRBV27

CDR3: CASSVGSGGAGTEAFF
DNA: TGTGCCAGCAGCGTAGGGAGTGGGGGCGCAGGCACTGAAGCTTTCTTT
size: -
J: TRBJ1-1
D: -
V: TRBV9

CDR3: CASSDASSYNSPLHF
DNA: TGCGCCAGCAGTGATGCAAGCTCCTATAATTCACCCCTCCACTTT
size: few
J: TRBJ1-6
D: -
V: TRBV10-2

CDR3: CASSLEARPTYNEQFF
DNA: TGTGCCAGCAGCTTAGAAGCCCGACCTACCTACAATGAGCAGTTCTTC
size: -
J: TRBJ2-1
D: -
V: TRBV7-3

CDR3: CASSAGQGGDTEAFF
DNA: TGTGCCAGCAGCGCTGGGCAGGGTGGGGACACTGAAGCTTTCTTT
size: -
J: TRBJ1-1
D: -
V: TRBV9

CDR3: CASSLGQSSYEQYF
DNA: TGCGCCAGCAGCTTGGGGCAGAGCTCCTACGAGCAGTACTTC
size: -
J: TRBJ2-7
D: -
V: TRBV5-1

CDR3: CASSLDFTDYGYTF
DNA: TGTGCCAGCAGCTTAGATTTTACTGACTATGGCTACACCTTC
size: once
J: TRBJ1-2
D: -
V: TRBV11-2

CDR3: CASSPGSGGPTDTQYF
DNA: TGTGCCAGCTCACCAGGGAGCGGGGGGCCCACAGATACGCAGTATTTT
size: -
J: TRBJ2-3
D: TRBD2
V: TRBV18

CDR3: CASSLSPSGYGYTF
DNA: TGTGCCAGCAGTCTCTCCCCCAGTGGCTATGGCTACACCTTC
size: once
J: TRBJ1-2
D: -
V: TRBV27

CDR3: CASRPNREWIYGYTF
DNA: TGCGCCAGCAGGCCAAACAGGGAATGGATCTATGGCTACACCTTC
size: once
J: TRBJ1-2
D: -
V: TRBV5-1

CDR3: CASSEVGPRRADTQYF
DNA: TGTGCCAGCAGTGAAGTAGGGCCGCGGAGGGCAGATACGCAGTATTTT
size: once
J: TRBJ2-3
D: -
V: TRBV6-1

CDR3: CASSYSYWGYNEQFF
DNA: TGTGCCAGCAGCTATTCTTACTGGGGCTACAATGAGCAGTTCTTC
size: many
J: TRBJ2-1
D: -
V: TRBV6-1

CDR3: CASSMGQKTADTQYF
DNA: TGTGCCAGTAGTATGGGCCAAAAGACGGCAGATACGCAGTATTTT
size: -
J: TRBJ2-3
D: -
V: TRBV19

CDR3: CASSPRKFHGYTF
DNA: TGTGCCAGCTCACCTAGGAAGTTCCATGGCTACACCTTC
size: many
J: TRBJ1-2
D: -
V: TRBV18

CDR3: CASSMKAEAQPQHF
DNA: TGTGCCAGTAGTATGAAGGCCGAGGCGCAGCCCCAGCATTTT
size: once
J: TRBJ1-5
D: -
V: TRBV19

CDR3: CASSSITSGGARAQYF
DNA: TGTGCCAGCAGCTCGATAACTAGCGGGGGGGCCAGGGCCCAGTACTTC
size: -
J: TRBJ2-5
D: TRBD2
V: TRBV7-2

CDR3: CAWSVDPAKAFF
DNA: TGTGCCTGGAGTGTTGACCCGGCAAAAGCTTTCTTT
size: -
J: TRBJ1-1
D: -
V: TRBV30

CDR3: CSGAGQETQYF
DNA: TGCAGTGGGGCAGGACAGGAGACCCAGTACTTC
size: -
J: TRBJ2-5
D: -
V: TRBV20-1

CDR3: CASSIGGGSYEQYF
DNA: TGTGCCAGTAGTATAGGGGGCGGATCCTACGAGCAGTACTTC
size: -
J: TRBJ2-7
D: -
V: TRBV19

CDR3: CASSDRGTNTGELFF
DNA: TGTGCCAGCAGTGACAGGGGGACGAACACCGGGGAGCTGTTTTTT
size: -
J: TRBJ2-2
D: TRBD1
V: TRBV2

CDR3: CASSGQGGQPQHF
DNA: TGTGCCAGTAGTGGACAGGGAGGTCAGCCCCAGCATTTT
size: -
J: TRBJ1-5
D: TRBD1
V: TRBV19

CDR3: CASSSGQHYYGYTF
DNA: TGTGCCAGCAGCTCCGGACAGCATTACTATGGCTACACCTTC
size: -
J: TRBJ1-2
D: -
V: TRBV7-9

CDR3: CASSSAGGSEAFF
DNA: TGTGCCAGCAGTTCGGCCGGAGGATCTGAAGCTTTCTTT
size: -
J: TRBJ1-1
D: -
V: TRBV6-6

CDR3: CASSERGVYGYTF
DNA: TGTGCCAGCAGTGAAAGGGGAGTTTATGGCTACACCTTC
size: -
J: TRBJ1-2
D: -
V: TRBV6-1

CDR3: CASSSTLGTLYEQYF
DNA: TGTGCCAGCAGCTCGACGCTGGGGACACTCTACGAGCAGTACTTC
size: once
J: TRBJ2-7
D: -
V: TRBV11-2

CDR3: CASRSSYNEQFF
DNA: TGTGCCAGCCGGAGCTCCTACAATGAGCAGTTCTTC
size: -
J: TRBJ2-1
D: -
V: TRBV6-1

CDR3: CSVVGVGKASTDTQYF
DNA: TGCAGCGTTGTGGGGGTGGGGAAGGCTAGCACAGATACGCAGTATTTT
size: few
J: TRBJ2-3
D: -
V: TRBV29-1

CDR3: CAWSSSAATGLIYGYTF
DNA: TGTGCCTGGAGTTCATCGGCCGCGACAGGGTTAATATATGGCTACACCTTC
size: many
J: TRBJ1-2
D: TRBD1
V: TRBV30

CDR3: CASMTDSYGYTF
DNA: TGCGCCAGCATGACGGACAGCTATGGCTACACCTTC
size: -
J: TRBJ1-2
D: -
V: TRBV10-2

CDR3: CASSGTARNTIYF
DNA: TGTGCCAGTAGTGGGACAGCCAGAAACACCATATATTTT
size: -
J: TRBJ1-3
D: TRBD1
V: TRBV19

CDR3: CASSPGQGREKLFF
DNA: TGTGCCAGCAGCCCCGGACAGGGGAGGGAAAAACTGTTTTTT
size: -
J: TRBJ1-4
D: TRBD1
V: TRBV5-4

CDR3: CASSEAGTGLDTGELFF
DNA: TGTGCCAGCAGTGAAGCAGGGACAGGGCTGGACACCGGGGAGCTGTTTTTT
size: -
J: TRBJ2-2
D: TRBD1
V: TRBV6-1

CDR3: CASSDPAGGQETQYF
DNA: TGTGCCAGCAGTGACCCAGCGGGGGGGCAAGAGACCCAGTACTTC
size: -
J: TRBJ2-5
D: TRBD2
V: TRBV2

CDR3: CASSLSGSGVEETQYF
DNA: TGTGCCAGCAGCTTATCGGGTTCAGGGGTTGAAGAGACCCAGTACTTC
size: once
J: TRBJ2-5
D: -
V: TRBV7-2

CDR3: CASSPMDRGGRQPQHF
DNA: TGTGCCAGCAGCCCTATGGACAGGGGTGGGCGGCAGCCCCAGCATTTT
size: few
J: TRBJ1-5
D: TRBD1
V: TRBV7-2

CDR3: CASRAGTGTQPQHF
DNA: TGTGCCAGCAGGGCCGGGACAGGGACTCAGCCCCAGCATTTT
size: -
J: TRBJ1-5
D: TRBD1
V: TRBV6-1

CDR3: CASSEGGAGNEQFF
DNA: TGTGCCAGCAGTGAAGGGGGGGCTGGGAATGAGCAGTTCTTC
size: -
J: TRBJ2-1
D: -
V: TRBV6-1